The 3 T cell receptor beta chains below come from one sample, sequenced in a study of blood T cell repertoires in COVID-19. TCRdb keeps only in-frame clones here, not all; method: immunoSEQ multiplex PCR. The data contain about 300,000 clones, 88% of them singletons. The sequenced material came from peripheral blood. The receptors shown here come from a woman aged 25 to 39 who had recovered from COVID-19.

This clone was picked up one time. The CDR3, as DNA: TGTGCCAGCAGCTTGTCTTACGCATGGCCTGAAGCTTTCTTT. This translates into CASSLSYAWPEAFF. This chain uses TRBV5-6 with TRBJ1-1; D not resolved. Trimming shortened V by 1 base and J by 6 bases, and 13 bases separated the two germline ends. This CDR3 region has 14 residues. From germline, CDR1 is SGHDT and CDR2 YYEEEE.

This chain connects TRBV9 to TRBJ1-2; TRBD1 matches 7 bases. V shed 3 bases, J shed 0 bases, and the junction held 5 bases outside the gene matches. Germline V gene data show CDR1 as SGDLS and CDR2 as YYNGEE. The CDR3 contains 15 residues. In nucleotides, the CDR3 is TGTGCCAGCAGCGAGGGGGACAGCACTAACTATGGCTACACCTTC. Its translation is CASSEGDSTNYGYTF.

This chain links TRBV28 with TRBJ2-6; 7 nucleotides line up with TRBD2. The trim removed 5 bases at V and 0 bases at J, leaving 10 bases unmatched. The CDR3 has 18 residues. The V gene's germline CDR1 is MDHEN and CDR2 SYDVKM. The CDR3 sequence: CASSAWGGAYSGANVLTF. CDR3 in DNA: TGTGCCAGCAGTGCTTGGGGAGGGGCTTACTCTGGGGCCAACGTCCTGACTTTC.